This T cell receptor beta chain was observed in a study of CD8+ T cells in alopecia areata. Treatment described: oral pan-JAK inhibitor, 5-10 mg twice daily. Following RNA extraction, reverse transcription yielded cDNA that acted as the sequencing template. Measured with immunoSEQ multiplex PCR; TCRdb has only the in-frame clones, and not every one. The sample comprises roughly 210,000 clones, roughly two fifths of which are singletons, and approximately 2.4% rests with the top ten. This CDR3 region has 14 residues. V lost 0 bases and J 0 bases, leaving 5 bases between the germline ends. Germline assignment: CDR1 GTSNPN and CDR2 SVGIG (reference sequence).

The rearrangement joins TRBV30 to TRBJ1-4, with unresolved D. The sample was CD4+ T cells sorted from blood, taken around week 37, from a patient treated with tofacitinib. This clonotype was obtained from a human donor with alopecia areata. CDR3 amino acids: CAWSVSATNEKLFF. The CDR3 DNA follows: TGTGCCTGGAGTGTATCCGCAACTAATGAAAAACTGTTTTTT.